The clone carrying this TCR beta chain was recorded only once. Its antigen is currently unknown. This entry belongs to a study of neoadjuvant anti-PD-1 for oral cavity cancer. General observations from the study: TCR analyses covered only a few patients per response group.

Clones were read by immunoSEQ multiplex PCR, and TCRdb kept only the in-frame ones, dropping some. The table includes about 15,000 clones, 66% detected once. Germline V CDR1 and CDR2: MNHNS, SASEGT. Trimming shortened V by 1 base and J by 11 bases, and 23 bases separated the two germline ends. The CDR3 covers 16 residues. Specimen: PBMCs, collected before nivolumab (anti-PD-1) treatment. The origin of this receptor is a person between 40 and 80 years old with oral cavity squamous cell carcinoma. The chain links TRBV6-1 to TRBJ1-1; D unresolved. The CDR3 bases are TGTGCCAGCAGTGAAGGATTGAAGACTGACTTAAGAGGGGCTTTCTTT. Amino acid sequence: CASSEGLKTDLRGAFF.